This paragraph covers one TCR beta chain sequence. Its antigen remains unidentified. cDNA carried unique molecular identifiers, and a universal primer site was added by template switching. In TCRdb, the 5' RACE reads were re-called with MiXCR into one record per CDR3 protein. The sample includes about 530,000 distinct CDR3 sequences, about 15% of them seen just once. This sample is drawn from a study of identical twins. Overall study findings and caveats: Abundant cord blood beta clonotypes carried fewer insertions; memory repertoires showed none.

The CDR3 is made up of 17 amino acids. The germline V gene has CDR1 MNHEY and CDR2 SVGAGI. Unmatched junction bases numbered 7, after V lost 0 bases and J lost 5 bases. Healthy Caucasians, and only they, were the donors. Another study also made use of these data, one on yellow fever vaccine responses in identical twins. That source adds: The T cell response to vaccination in identical twins was reportedly partly convergent and partly personalized.

Material for sequencing was CD4+ T cells sorted from blood. The sequence came from a woman under 30 in good health. The chain uses TRBV6-5 and TRBJ1-4; 9 nucleotides line up with TRBD1. CDR3 nucleotides: TGTGCCAGCAGTTACTCTAGGACAGGGGAACGAAATGAAAAACTGTTTTTT. Translated, it gives CASSYSRTGERNEKLFF.